The next 22 T cell receptor beta chains were all read from a single sample in a study of T cell changes during pregnancy in multiple sclerosis. Sequencing used immunoSEQ multiplex PCR; TCRdb keeps in-frame clones, though not all of them. The table shows 50,000 or so clones, with around 94% occurring only once. The sequencing here drew on CD4+ T cells from peripheral blood mononuclear cells, taken in the third trimester of pregnancy. All receptors come from a female donor with multiple sclerosis, enrolled in a pregnancy study.

The rearrangement joins TRBV11-3 to TRBJ2-3; 9 nucleotides match TRBD1. The ends lost 6 bases at V and 1 base at J; junction bases unmatched: 5. CDR3 length equals 15 residues. Germline lookup yields CDR1 SGHNT and CDR2 YENEEA. CDR3 protein: CASSFGTGRTDTQYF. CDR3 nucleotide sequence: TGTGCCAGCAGTTTCGGGACAGGGCGCACAGATACGCAGTATTTT. The variable domain in full, with the rest retrieved from reference TRBV11-3 and TRBJ2-3, is EAGVVQSPRYKIIEKKQPVAFWCNPISGHNTLYWYLQNLGQGPELLIRYENEEAVDDSQLPKDRFSAERLKGVDSTLKIQPAELGDSAVYLCASSFGTGRTDTQYFGPGTRLTVL.

The rearrangement uses TRBV6-1 and TRBJ2-7, with a possible D match to TRBD1 (6 bases). The germline V gene encodes CDR1 MNHNS and CDR2 SASEGT. This CDR3 comprises 13 residues. Trimming left V 10 bases short and J 3 bases short, with 16 bases between. The CDR3 nucleotides are TGTGCCACCATGGACAGCTCTTTCTACGAGCAGTACTTC. As protein: CATMDSSFYEQYF.

CDR3 coding DNA: TGTGCCAGCTCACCCTTTTATCGGGACTCTGGAAACACCATATATTTT. Its protein is CASSPFYRDSGNTIYF. V and J are TRBV18 and TRBJ1-3; D call uncertain. Germline assignment: CDR1 KGHSH and CDR2 LQKENI. This CDR3 region has 16 residues. The V end was cut by 3 bases, the J end by 0 bases, with 12 bases between. Full variable domain (rest looked up from reference TRBV18 and TRBJ1-3): NAGVMQNPRHLVRRRGQEARLRCSPMKGHSHVYWYRQLPEEGLKFMVYLQKENIIDESGMPKERFSAEFPKEGPSILRIQQVVRGDSAAYFCASSPFYRDSGNTIYFGEGSWLTVV.

As to this clone: The junction differs from germline at one of its ends, possibly a read error. V usage is TRBV2 and J usage is TRBJ1-5; tentatively, D is TRBD1 (5 bases). Germline assignment: CDR1 SNHLY and CDR2 FYNNEI. This CDR3 is 14 amino acids long. The DNA for the CDR3 is TGTGCCAGCAGAGAAGGGCAGGGTGGGCAGCCCCAGCATTTT. Its translation: CASREGQGGQPQHF.

The rearrangement links TRBV2 to TRBJ2-5, with a weak D call TRBD2 (6 bases). The CDR3 spans 13 residues. The V gene's germline CDR1 is SNHLY and CDR2 FYNNEI. V lost 4 bases and J 3 bases, leaving 9 bases between the germline ends. CDR3 in amino acids: CASSVGGKETQYF. DNA of the CDR3: TGTGCCAGCAGTGTGGGCGGGAAAGAGACCCAGTACTTC.

V usage is TRBV11-2 and J usage is TRBJ2-1; 9 bases line up with TRBD2. The V gene's germline CDR1 is SGHAT and CDR2 FQNNGV. This CDR3 spans 15 amino acids. After removal of 2 bases from V and 4 bases from J, the junction contained 3 bases not matched to a gene. The CDR3 loop reads CASSLRLAGYNEQFF. The DNA for the CDR3 is TGTGCCAGCAGCTTAAGGCTAGCGGGATACAATGAGCAGTTCTTC.

V and J are TRBV19 and TRBJ1-1; 8 bases map to TRBD1. J was trimmed by 0 bases and V by 4 bases; bases with no gene match: 7. The CDR3 is made up of 16 amino acids. Per the germline V gene, CDR1 is LNHDA and CDR2 is SQIVND (reference sequence). CDR3 region: CASSTLHRGMNTEAFF. For the CDR3, the DNA is TGTGCCAGTAGTACCTTGCACAGGGGGATGAACACTGAAGCTTTCTTT.

The V and J genes are TRBV7-2 and TRBJ2-3; D is perhaps TRBD2 (7 bases). Germline CDR1 reads SGHTA; CDR2 reads FQGNSA. CDR3 length: 15 amino acids. V was trimmed by 4 bases and J by 6 bases, leaving 17 bases between them. The CDR3: CASSSGRGAADTQYF. The DNA of the CDR3 is TGTGCCAGCAGCTCCGGTCGGGGGGCCGCGGATACGCAGTATTTT.

The V call is TRBV5-1, the J call TRBJ2-3; 7 positions agree with TRBD1. The CDR3 is 14 residues long. Trimming took 4 bases from V and 0 from J; bases not matched to a gene: 2. Germline V lookup: CDR1 SGHRS, CDR2 YFSETQ. The CDR3 protein is CASSATGSTDTQYF. The CDR3 DNA is TGCGCCAGCAGCGCGACAGGGAGCACAGATACGCAGTATTTT.

The CDR3 reads CASSLETVGRNEQFF. Written as DNA, the CDR3 is TGTGCCAGCAGCTTGGAAACAGTGGGCCGGAATGAGCAGTTCTTC. The V call is TRBV5-6, the J call TRBJ2-1; D call uncertain. There are 15 residues in the CDR3. Germline V gene lookup returns CDR1 SGHDT and CDR2 YYEEEE. V lost 0 bases and J lost 7, with 14 bases in between.

This chain joins TRBV15 and TRBJ2-7, with 10 bases that match TRBD2. V lost 6 bases to trimming and J lost 1 base; unmatched junction nucleotides: 6. The length of the CDR3 is 15 residues. Germline V CDR1 and CDR2: LNHNV, YYDKDF (reference sequence). CDR3 protein: CATRRLAGVSYEQYF. The CDR3 DNA reads as TGTGCCACCAGACGCCTAGCGGGGGTGTCCTACGAGCAGTACTTC.

The genes are TRBV10-3 and TRBJ2-3; D gene unclear. Germline V gives CDR1 ENHRY, CDR2 SYGVKD. The CDR3 sequence is 12 residues long. V was trimmed by 7 bases and J by 6 bases, leaving 11 bases between them. CDR3 sequence reads: CAIKTPRDTQYF. CDR3 in DNA: TGTGCCATCAAAACTCCCCGGGATACGCAGTATTTT.

This clone showed up just once. The rearrangement links TRBV4-1 to TRBJ1-2, with a possible D match to TRBD1 (6 bases). Trimming left V 3 bases short and J 7 bases short, with 21 bases between. Germline V lookup: CDR1 MGHRA, CDR2 YSYEKL. CDR3 length: 16 residues. The CDR3 DNA follows: TGCGCCAGCAGCCAGTTGGGGGCAGCAAACCGGGGTGGCTACACCTTC. This encodes CASSQLGAANRGGYTF.

This clone was observed once. This sequence joins TRBV18 and TRBJ2-7, with D perhaps matching TRBD1 (6 bases). CDR1 and CDR2 from the germline V gene are KGHSH and LQKENI. The CDR3 has 13 residues. V shed 3 bases and J shed 5 bases, with 11 bases lying between them. CDR3 region: CASSPQGSNEQYF. In DNA, the CDR3 is TGTGCCAGCTCACCTCAGGGGTCCAACGAGCAGTACTTC.

V is TRBV30 and J is TRBJ2-5, with D perhaps matching TRBD2 (6 bases). Trimming took off 6 bases at V and 0 bases at J, with 8 bases between the two ends. Germline CDR1 is GTSNPN and CDR2 is SVGIG (reference sequence). This CDR3 is built from 12 residues. CDR3 in DNA: TGTGCCTGCGCGGGGAACCAAGAGACCCAGTACTTC. It codes for CACAGNQETQYF.

The chain has TRBV7-2 and TRBJ2-1, with D perhaps TRBD2 (7 bases). CDR1 and CDR2 (germline): SGHTA, FQGNSA. Trimming left V 8 bases short and J 4 bases short, with 18 bases between. The CDR3 extends over 15 amino acids. The CDR3 bases are TGTGCCAGCTATCGAGGGGGTAGCGGGTACAATGAGCAGTTCTTC. It is translated as CASYRGGSGYNEQFF.

The J gene is TRBJ2-3, the V gene TRBV9, with D tentatively TRBD2 (5 bases). V gave up 4 bases and J gave up 3 bases, with 12 bases separating them. Looked up from germline, CDR1 is SGDLS and CDR2 is YYNGEE. The CDR3 spans 14 residues. CDR3 loop: CASSLYRGTDTQYF. The CDR3 DNA is TGTGCCAGCAGCCTGTACCGGGGAACAGATACGCAGTATTTT.

This clone showed up just once. The V gene is TRBV7-6, the J gene TRBJ2-5; 13 nucleotides match TRBD2. Losses at the gene ends were 5 bases for V and 5 bases for J; bases not matched to a gene: 8. Germline V gene data show CDR1 as SGHVS and CDR2 as FNYEAQ. The CDR3 loop spans 16 amino acids. CDR3 coding DNA: TGTGCCAGCAGCGTAACGACTAGCGGGGGGTGGGAGACCCAGTACTTC. As protein: CASSVTTSGGWETQYF.

The V and J genes are TRBV9 and TRBJ1-6; maybe TRBD1 (6 bases). Trimming took off 6 bases at V and 0 bases at J, with 19 bases between the two ends. In germline, CDR1 is SGDLS, CDR2 YYNGEE. The CDR3 contains 18 residues. CDR3 nucleotides: TGTGCCAGCAACCGCAGGGGCGGGGGGGGCTCCTATAATTCACCCCTCCACTTT. Protein: CASNRRGGGGSYNSPLHF.

This clone was counted once. The gene calls are TRBV18 and TRBJ1-1, with D possibly being TRBD1 (6 bases). In germline, CDR1 is KGHSH, CDR2 LQKENI. Trimming took 3 bases from V and 2 from J, leaving 19 bases between them. The length of the CDR3 is 17 residues. The CDR3 region is CASSPKNRGGLNTEAFF. The CDR3 nucleotides are TGTGCCAGCTCACCCAAAAACCGAGGGGGACTAAACACTGAAGCTTTCTTT. Full variable domain (rest looked up from reference TRBV18 and TRBJ1-1): NAGVMQNPRHLVRRRGQEARLRCSPMKGHSHVYWYRQLPEEGLKFMVYLQKENIIDESGMPKERFSAEFPKEGPSILRIQQVVRGDSAAYFCASSPKNRGGLNTEAFFGQGTRLTVV.

This chain uses TRBV6-6 with TRBJ1-1, with 8 positions matching TRBD1. The length of the CDR3 is 12 residues. V shed 8 bases and J 1 base; nucleotides not matched to a gene: 0. Germline CDR1 MNHNY, CDR2 SVGAGI (reference sequence). CDR3 bases: TGTGCCAGCGGACAGGGGAACACTGAAGCTTTCTTT. This encodes CASGQGNTEAFF.

The rearrangement uses TRBV6-6 and TRBJ1-1, with 7 bases lining up with TRBD1. The length of the CDR3 is 16 residues. CDR1 and CDR2 (germline): MNHNY, SVGAGI (reference sequence). The trim removed 8 bases at V and 4 bases at J, leaving 16 bases unmatched. In DNA, the CDR3 is TGTGCCAGCGGATCAGGGGGGACAACGGGGACCACTGAAGCTTTCTTT. Protein sequence: CASGSGGTTGTTEAFF.